Sequencing of this T cell receptor (beta chain) was carried out in a study of response to subunit inactivated influenza vaccine. Points from the study as a whole: Each seasonal influenza vaccination recruits few new T cells, the authors suggested.

Each CDR3 protein is one row after TCRdb ran MiXCR on the RT-PCR reads. Of 500,000 to 750,000 distinct CDR3 sequences listed, 13% to 15% are singletons. As to this clonotype: Its antigen is unknown.

The TCR was taken from a man between 45 and 60 years old who received an inactivated influenza vaccine. Specimen: PBMCs from blood, collected about 11 days after vaccination.

The CDR3 DNA is TGTGCCACCAGTGAGGCGGGACAGAGAGGAAACAATGAGCAGTTCTTC. Translated, it gives CATSEAGQRGNNEQFF. The chain has TRBV24-1 and TRBJ2-1; the D gene is possibly TRBD1 (7 bases). Germline V gives CDR1 KGHDR, CDR2 SFDVKD. The V gene lost 4 bases and the J gene lost 5 bases, with 17 bases spanning the gap. The CDR3 extends over 16 amino acids.